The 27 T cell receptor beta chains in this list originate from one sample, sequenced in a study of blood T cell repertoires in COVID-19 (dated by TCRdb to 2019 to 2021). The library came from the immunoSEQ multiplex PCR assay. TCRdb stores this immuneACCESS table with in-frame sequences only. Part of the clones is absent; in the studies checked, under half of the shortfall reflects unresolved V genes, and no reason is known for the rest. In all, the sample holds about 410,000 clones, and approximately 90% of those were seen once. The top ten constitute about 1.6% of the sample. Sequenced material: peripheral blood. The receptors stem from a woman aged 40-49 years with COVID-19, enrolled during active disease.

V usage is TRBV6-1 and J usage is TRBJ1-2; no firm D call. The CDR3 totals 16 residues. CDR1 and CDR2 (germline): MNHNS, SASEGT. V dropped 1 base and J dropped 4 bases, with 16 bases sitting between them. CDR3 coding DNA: TGTGCCAGCAGTGAAGGGCCCACTGCGGGCGGCTATGGCTACACCTTC. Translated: CASSEGPTAGGYGYTF.

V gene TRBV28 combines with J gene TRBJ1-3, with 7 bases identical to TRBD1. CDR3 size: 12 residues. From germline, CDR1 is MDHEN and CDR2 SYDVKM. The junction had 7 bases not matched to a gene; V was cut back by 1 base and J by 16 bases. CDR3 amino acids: CASSLYLTGTYF. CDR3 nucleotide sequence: TGTGCCAGCAGTTTATATCTGACAGGGACCTATTTT.

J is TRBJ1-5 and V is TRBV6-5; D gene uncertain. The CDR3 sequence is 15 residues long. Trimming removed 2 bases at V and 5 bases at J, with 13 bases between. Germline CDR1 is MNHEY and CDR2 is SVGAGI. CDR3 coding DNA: TGTGCCAGCAGTTACACTGGCCGGGGAGATCAGCCCCAGCATTTT. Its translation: CASSYTGRGDQPQHF.

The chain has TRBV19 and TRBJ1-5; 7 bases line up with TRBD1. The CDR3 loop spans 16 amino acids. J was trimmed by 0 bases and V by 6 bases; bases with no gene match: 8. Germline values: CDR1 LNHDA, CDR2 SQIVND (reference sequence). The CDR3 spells CASSIRDSRSNQPQHF. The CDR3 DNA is TGTGCCAGTAGCATCCGGGACAGCCGTAGCAATCAGCCCCAGCATTTT.

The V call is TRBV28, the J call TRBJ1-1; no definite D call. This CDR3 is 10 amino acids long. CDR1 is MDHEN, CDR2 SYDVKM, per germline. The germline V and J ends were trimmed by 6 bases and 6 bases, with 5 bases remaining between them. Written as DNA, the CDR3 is TGTGCCAGCAGGAGGGCTGAAGCTTTCTTT. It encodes CASRRAEAFF.

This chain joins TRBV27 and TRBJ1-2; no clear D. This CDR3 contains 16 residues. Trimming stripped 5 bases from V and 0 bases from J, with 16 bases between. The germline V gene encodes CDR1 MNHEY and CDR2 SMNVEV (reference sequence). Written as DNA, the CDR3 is TGTGCCAGCAGTCCCAAACAGATGCACACTAACTATGGCTACACCTTC. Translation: CASSPKQMHTNYGYTF.

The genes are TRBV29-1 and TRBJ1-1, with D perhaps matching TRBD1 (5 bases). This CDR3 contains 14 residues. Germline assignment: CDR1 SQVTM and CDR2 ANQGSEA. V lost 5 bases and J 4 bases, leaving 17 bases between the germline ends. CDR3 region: CSVNRGGRGTEAFF. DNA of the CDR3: TGCAGCGTTAATAGAGGAGGGAGGGGCACTGAAGCTTTCTTT.

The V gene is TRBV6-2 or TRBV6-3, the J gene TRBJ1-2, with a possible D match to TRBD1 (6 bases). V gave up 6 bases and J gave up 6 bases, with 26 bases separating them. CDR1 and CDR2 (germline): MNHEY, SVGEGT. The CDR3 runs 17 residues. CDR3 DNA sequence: TGTGCCAGCAGCCGGACCGGCGATTTGGGGGCGAGTCATGGCTACACCTTC. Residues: CASSRTGDLGASHGYTF.

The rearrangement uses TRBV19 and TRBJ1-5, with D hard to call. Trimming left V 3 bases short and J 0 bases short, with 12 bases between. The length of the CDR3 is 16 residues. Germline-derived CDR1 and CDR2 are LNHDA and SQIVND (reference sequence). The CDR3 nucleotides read TGTGCCAGTAGTATGACACGCGATTATAGCAATCAGCCCCAGCATTTT. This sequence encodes CASSMTRDYSNQPQHF.

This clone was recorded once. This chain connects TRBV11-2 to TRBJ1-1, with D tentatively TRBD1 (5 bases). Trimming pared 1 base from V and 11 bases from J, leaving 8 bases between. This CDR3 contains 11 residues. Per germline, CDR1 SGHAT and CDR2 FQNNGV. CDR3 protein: CASSLGRAAFF. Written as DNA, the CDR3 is TGTGCCAGCAGCTTAGGCAGGGCGGCTTTCTTT.

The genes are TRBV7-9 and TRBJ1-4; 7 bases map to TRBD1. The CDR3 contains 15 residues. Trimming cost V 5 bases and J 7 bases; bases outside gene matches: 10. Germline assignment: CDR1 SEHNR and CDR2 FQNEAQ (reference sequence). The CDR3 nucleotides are TGTGCCAGCAGCCGCACAGGGGACTCTATTGAAAAACTGTTTTTT. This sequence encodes CASSRTGDSIEKLFF. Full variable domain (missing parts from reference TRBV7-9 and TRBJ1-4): DTGVSQNPRHKITKRGQNVTFRCDPISEHNRLYWYRQTLGQGPEFLTYFQNEAQLEKSRLLSDRFSAERPKGSFSTLEIQRTEQGDSAMYLCASSRTGDSIEKLFFGSGTQLSVL.

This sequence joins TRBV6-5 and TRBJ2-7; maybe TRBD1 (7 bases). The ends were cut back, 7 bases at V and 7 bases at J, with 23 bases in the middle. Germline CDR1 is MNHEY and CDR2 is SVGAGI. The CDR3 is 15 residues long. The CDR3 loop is CASTRQGGGVGEQYF. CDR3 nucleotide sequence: TGTGCCAGCACCAGACAGGGAGGTGGGGTAGGGGAGCAGTACTTC.

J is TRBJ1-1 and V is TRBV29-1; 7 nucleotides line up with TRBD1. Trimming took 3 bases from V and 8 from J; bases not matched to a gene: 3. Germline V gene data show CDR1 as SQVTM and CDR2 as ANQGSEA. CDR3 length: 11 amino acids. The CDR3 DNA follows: TGCAGCGTTGAGGGACAGATCGAAGCTTTCTTT. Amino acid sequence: CSVEGQIEAFF.

In nucleotides, the CDR3 is TGTGCCAGCAGTTCAAGACAGGTTAAAAGGAGCAATCAGCCCCAGCATTTT. It is translated as CASSSRQVKRSNQPQHF. V gene TRBV27 combines with J gene TRBJ1-5; D is perhaps TRBD1 (6 bases). CDR3 length: 17 amino acids. From germline, CDR1 is MNHEY and CDR2 SMNVEV (reference sequence). V lost 4 bases and J lost 1, with 17 bases in between.

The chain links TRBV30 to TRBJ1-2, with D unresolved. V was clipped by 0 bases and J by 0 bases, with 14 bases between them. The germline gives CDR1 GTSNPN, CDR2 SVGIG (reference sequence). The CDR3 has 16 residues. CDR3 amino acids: CAWSVLGGRTNYGYTF. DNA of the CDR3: TGTGCCTGGAGTGTTCTCGGCGGCCGGACTAACTATGGCTACACCTTC.

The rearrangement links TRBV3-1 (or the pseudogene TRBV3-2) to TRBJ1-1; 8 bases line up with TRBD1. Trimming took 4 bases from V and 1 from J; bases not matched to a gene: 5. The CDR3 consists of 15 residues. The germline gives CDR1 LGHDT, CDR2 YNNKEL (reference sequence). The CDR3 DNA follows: TGTGCCAGCAGCCCAACAGGGGGTAAGAACACTGAAGCTTTCTTT. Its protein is CASSPTGGKNTEAFF.

The CDR3 reads CASSLGGPTGELFF. The CDR3 bases are TGTGCCAGCAGCTTAGGAGGGCCCACCGGGGAGCTGTTTTTT. The chain uses TRBV11-2 and TRBJ2-2, with a weak D call TRBD2 (5 bases). V was shortened by 1 base and J by 4 bases, with 7 bases between the two germline ends. Germline assignment: CDR1 SGHAT and CDR2 FQNNGV. The CDR3 covers 14 residues.

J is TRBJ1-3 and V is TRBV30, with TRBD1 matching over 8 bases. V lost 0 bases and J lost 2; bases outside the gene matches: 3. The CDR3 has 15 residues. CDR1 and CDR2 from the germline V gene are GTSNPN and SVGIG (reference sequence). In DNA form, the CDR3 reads TGTGCCTGGAGTGTACCAGGGGGCACTGGAAACACCATATATTTT. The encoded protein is CAWSVPGGTGNTIYF.

The CDR3 region has the DNA TGTGCCAGCAGCCCGCGACGCGGGAGTGGCAATCAGCCCCAGCATTTT. Translating it yields CASSPRRGSGNQPQHF. The chain combines TRBV28 with TRBJ1-5; no firm D call. This CDR3 spans 16 amino acids. V lost 6 bases to trimming and J lost 2 bases, with 17 bases between them. Germline-derived CDR1 and CDR2 are MDHEN and SYDVKM.

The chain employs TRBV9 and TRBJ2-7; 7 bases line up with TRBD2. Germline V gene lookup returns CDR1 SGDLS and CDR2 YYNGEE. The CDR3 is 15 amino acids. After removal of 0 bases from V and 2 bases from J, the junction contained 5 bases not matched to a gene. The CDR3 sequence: CASSVGMGRAYEQYF. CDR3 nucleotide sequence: TGTGCCAGCAGCGTAGGGATGGGGAGGGCCTACGAGCAGTACTTC. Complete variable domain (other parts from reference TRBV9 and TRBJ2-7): DSGVTQTPKHLITATGQRVTLRCSPRSGDLSVYWYQQSLDQGLQFLIQYYNGEERAKGNILERFSAQQFPDLHSELNLSSLELGDSALYFCASSVGMGRAYEQYFGPGTRLTVT.

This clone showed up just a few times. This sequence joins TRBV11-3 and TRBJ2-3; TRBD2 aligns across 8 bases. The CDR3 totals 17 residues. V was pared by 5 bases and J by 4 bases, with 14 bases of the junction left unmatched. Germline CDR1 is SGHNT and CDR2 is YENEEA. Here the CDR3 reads CASSLGTSTGAADTQYF. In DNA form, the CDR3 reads TGTGCCAGCAGCCTCGGGACTAGTACGGGGGCGGCAGATACGCAGTATTTT.

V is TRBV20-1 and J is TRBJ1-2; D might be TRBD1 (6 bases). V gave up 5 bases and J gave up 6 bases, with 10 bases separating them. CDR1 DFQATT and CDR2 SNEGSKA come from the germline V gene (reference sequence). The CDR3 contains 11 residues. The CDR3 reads CSAQQGHGYTF. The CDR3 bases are TGCAGTGCTCAACAGGGTCATGGCTACACCTTC.

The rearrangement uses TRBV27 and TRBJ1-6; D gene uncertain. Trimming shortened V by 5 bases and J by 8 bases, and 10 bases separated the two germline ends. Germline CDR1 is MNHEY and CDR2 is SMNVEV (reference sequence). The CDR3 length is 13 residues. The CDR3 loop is CASSPIEYSPLHF. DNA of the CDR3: TGTGCCAGCAGTCCGATAGAGTATTCACCCCTCCACTTT.

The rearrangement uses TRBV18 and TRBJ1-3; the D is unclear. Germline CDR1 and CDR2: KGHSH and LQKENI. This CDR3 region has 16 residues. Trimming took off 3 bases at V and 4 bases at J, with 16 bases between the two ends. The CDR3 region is CASSPYTRESGNTIYF. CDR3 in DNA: TGTGCCAGCTCACCGTATACAAGGGAGTCGGGAAACACCATATATTTT.

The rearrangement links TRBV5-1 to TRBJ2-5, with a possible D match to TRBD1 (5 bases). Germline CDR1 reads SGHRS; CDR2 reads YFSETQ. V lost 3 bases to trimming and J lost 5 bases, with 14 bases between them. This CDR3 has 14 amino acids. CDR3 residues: CASSSKQVRETQYF. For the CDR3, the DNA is TGCGCCAGCAGCTCAAAACAGGTTAGGGAGACCCAGTACTTC. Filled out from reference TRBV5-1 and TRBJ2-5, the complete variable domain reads KAGVTQTPRYLIKTRGQQVTLSCSPISGHRSVSWYQQTPGQGLQFLFEYFSETQRNKGNFPGRFSGRQFSNSRSEMNVSTLELGDSALYLCASSSKQVRETQYFGPGTRLLVL.

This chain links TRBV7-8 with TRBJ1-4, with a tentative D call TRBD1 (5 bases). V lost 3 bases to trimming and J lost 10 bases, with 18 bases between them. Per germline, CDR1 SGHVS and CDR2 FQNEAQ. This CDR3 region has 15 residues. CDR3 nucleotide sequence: TGTGCCAGCAGCTTCACGGACCAGGGCCTGAGAAAACTGTTTTTT. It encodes CASSFTDQGLRKLFF.

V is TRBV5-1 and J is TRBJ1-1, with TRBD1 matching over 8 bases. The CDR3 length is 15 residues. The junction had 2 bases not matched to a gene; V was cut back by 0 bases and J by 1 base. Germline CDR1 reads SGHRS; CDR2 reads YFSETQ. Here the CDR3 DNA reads TGCGCCAGCAGCTTGGACAGGGGGTCGAACACTGAAGCTTTCTTT. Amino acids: CASSLDRGSNTEAFF.